This T cell receptor (beta chain) emerged from a study of OX40 agonist ivuxolimab in advanced cancers. The protocol was immunoSEQ multiplex PCR, while the TCRdb copy is restricted to in-frame clones and leaves out a portion. The table includes tens of thousands of clones, 87% detected once. After removal of 3 bases from V and 6 bases from J, the junction contained 5 bases not matched to a gene. CDR3 length: 16 residues. CDR1 and CDR2 from the germline V gene are SGHVS and FQNEAQ. The chain uses TRBV7-8 and TRBJ2-1; the match to TRBD2 covers 13 bases. The TCR comes from an adult with an advanced solid tumor such as melanoma, head and neck, liver or kidney cancer. The sequenced sample was CD4+ or CD8+ T cells sorted from blood, obtained in a trial of the OX40 agonist ivuxolimab. CDR3 residues: CASSFGRTSGSNEQFF. CDR3 nucleotides: TGTGCCAGCAGCTTTGGGCGGACTAGCGGGAGCAATGAGCAGTTCTTC. Based on the CDR3 plus reference TRBV7-8 and TRBJ2-1, the full variable domain is GAGVSQSPRYKVAKRGQDVALRCDPISGHVSLFWYQQALGQGPEFLTYFQNEAQLDKSGLPSDRFFAERPEGSVSTLKIQRTQQEDSAVYLCASSFGRTSGSNEQFFGPGTRLTVL.